A single sample is the source of the 23 T cell receptor beta chains below, sequenced in a study of beta chain features in type 1 diabetes listed by TCRdb under 2018. The library was built by means of the immunoSEQ multiplex PCR assay. The entire isolated RNA was reverse transcribed using the High Capacity cDNA Reverse Transcription Kit, and thus expressed TCRB transcripts were sequenced. TCRdb limited this immuneACCESS table to in-frame rearrangements with V and J called. A share of clones is missing; checked studies link under half to unresolved V genes, and the rest is unexplained. Across this sample there are 300,000 to 400,000 clones, with around 10% seen only once. The biggest ten clones account for 0.015% of the sample. Sample: naive CD4+ T cells from blood. Sample cell subset or site, as interpreted from the label and publication: true naive CD4+ T cells. All receptors derive from a woman in her thirties in good health.

This clone was detected a few times. The rearrangement uses TRBV5-1 and TRBJ2-7; 11 positions agree with TRBD2. The CDR3 extends over 16 amino acids. Germline CDR1 and CDR2: SGHRS and YFSETQ. The V segment lost 0 bases and the J segment 4 bases; nucleotides outside the gene matches: 6. The CDR3 coding sequence is TGCGCCAGCAGCTTGGACACACTAGCGGGAGTTTACGAGCAGTACTTC. This gives the protein CASSLDTLAGVYEQYF.

This chain connects TRBV20-1 to TRBJ1-1; D is unresolved. The germline gives CDR1 DFQATT, CDR2 SNEGSKA (reference sequence). Deletions cut 1 base from V and 5 bases from J, with 5 bases between. CDR3 length equals 11 residues. This CDR3 is CSARVRTEAFF. DNA of the CDR3: TGCAGTGCTAGAGTGCGAACTGAAGCTTTCTTT.

In its sample, this clone was seen a few times. V usage is TRBV30 and J usage is TRBJ1-2; D gene unclear. V was clipped by 0 bases and J by 8 bases, with 16 bases between them. The germline V gene encodes CDR1 GTSNPN and CDR2 SVGIG (reference sequence). The CDR3 length is 14 residues. The CDR3 DNA reads as TGTGCCTGGAGTGTAGATTTGGGCCAGCACGGCTACACCTTC. Translation: CAWSVDLGQHGYTF. The variable domain in full, completed from reference TRBV30 and TRBJ1-2, reads SQTIHQWPATLVQPVGSPLSLECTVEGTSNPNLYWYRQAAGRGLQLLFYSVGIGQISSEVPQNLSASRPQDRQFILSSKKLLLSDSGFYLCAWSVDLGQHGYTFGSGTRLTVV.

The chain recombines TRBV5-1 with TRBJ2-3; 11 bases are a match to TRBD2. Germline lookup yields CDR1 SGHRS and CDR2 YFSETQ. The J segment lost 5 bases and the V segment lost 4 bases, leaving 6 bases of the junction unmatched. The length of the CDR3 is 15 residues. DNA of the CDR3: TGCGCCAGCAGCCTCTTAGCGGGAGGGAAAGATACGCAGTATTTT. This encodes CASSLLAGGKDTQYF.

This clone turned up a few times. The chain couples TRBV11-2 to TRBJ1-2; D is unclear. The CDR3 contains 13 residues. Germline CDR1 SGHAT, CDR2 FQNNGV. V lost 7 bases and J 4 bases, leaving 13 bases between the germline ends. CDR3 sequence reads: CASTPRELYGYTF. The CDR3 nucleotides are TGTGCCAGCACCCCAAGGGAGCTCTATGGCTACACCTTC.

This clone came up a few times. The chain links TRBV6-5 to TRBJ1-5, with TRBD1 identical over 7 bases. The junction had 1 base not matched to a gene; V was cut back by 2 bases and J by 3 bases. Germline values: CDR1 MNHEY, CDR2 SVGAGI. CDR3 length: 14 residues. The CDR3 is CASSYGTANQPQHF. The DNA of the CDR3 is TGTGCCAGCAGTTACGGGACAGCCAATCAGCCCCAGCATTTT.

This clone occurred a few times. The sample has other DNA sequences that encode this CDR3 too. The chain combines TRBV28 with TRBJ2-7; maybe TRBD1 (6 bases). V was clipped by 3 bases and J by 4 bases, with 7 bases between them. The CDR3 extends over 12 amino acids. Germline CDR1 and CDR2: MDHEN and SYDVKM. Here the CDR3 reads CASSLTGYEQYF. The CDR3 nucleotides are TGTGCCAGCAGTTTGACAGGTTACGAGCAGTACTTC.

The genes are TRBV7-9 and TRBJ2-3; 10 bases map to TRBD2. The V and J ends lost 4 bases and 3 bases, in that order; junction bases with no gene match: 10. Germline V lookup: CDR1 SEHNR, CDR2 FQNEAQ (reference sequence). The CDR3 loop spans 17 amino acids. This CDR3 reads CASSSNLAGVGTDTQYF. Written as DNA, the CDR3 is TGTGCCAGCAGCTCAAATCTAGCGGGAGTTGGGACAGATACGCAGTATTTT.

V and J are TRBV9 and TRBJ2-5; no clear D gene. The germline CDR1 and CDR2 sequences are SGDLS and YYNGEE. Trimming removed 0 bases at V and 5 bases at J, with 11 bases between. The CDR3 spans 14 residues. DNA of the CDR3: TGTGCCAGCAGCGTAGGGGCAGGATGGGAGACCCAGTACTTC. Protein sequence: CASSVGAGWETQYF.

The chain is built from TRBV5-1 and TRBJ2-1; 7 bases are shared with TRBD1. V lost 3 bases to trimming and J lost 0 bases; unmatched junction nucleotides: 3. The CDR3 has 15 amino acids. Per germline, CDR1 SGHRS and CDR2 YFSETQ. As DNA, the CDR3 is TGCGCCAGCAGCTGGGACAGTTCCTCCTACAATGAGCAGTTCTTC. This sequence encodes CASSWDSSSYNEQFF. The complete variable domain, with remaining parts taken from reference TRBV5-1 and TRBJ2-1, reads KAGVTQTPRYLIKTRGQQVTLSCSPISGHRSVSWYQQTPGQGLQFLFEYFSETQRNKGNFPGRFSGRQFSNSRSEMNVSTLELGDSALYLCASSWDSSSYNEQFFGPGTRLTVL.

In its sample, this clone was seen a few times. The J gene is TRBJ2-4, the V gene TRBV28; 10 bases fit TRBD1. The CDR3 covers 17 residues. V trimming: 6 bases; J trimming: 2 bases; junction bases outside the gene matches: 10. From germline, CDR1 is MDHEN and CDR2 SYDVKM. DNA of the CDR3: TGTGCCAGCAGCCGCCCACCGGGACAGGGGTCCAAAAACATTCAGTACTTC. It specifies CASSRPPGQGSKNIQYF.

The chain is built from TRBV7-2 and TRBJ2-3; 13 positions match TRBD2. Germline trimming cut 5 bases from V and 3 bases from J; bases unmatched to any gene: 8. The CDR3 contains 17 residues. Germline CDR1 and CDR2: SGHTA and FQGNSA. DNA for the CDR3: TGTGCCAGCAGCATCGGGACTAGCGGGATAACGACAGATACGCAGTATTTT. As protein: CASSIGTSGITTDTQYF.

J is TRBJ2-7 and V is TRBV28, with D perhaps matching TRBD2 (5 bases). CDR1 is MDHEN and CDR2 is SYDVKM in the germline V gene. Trimming took off 2 bases at V and 3 bases at J, with 14 bases between the two ends. This CDR3 is built from 15 residues. DNA of the CDR3: TGTGCCAGCAGTTTACAGGCTGACTACTACTACGAGCAGTACTTC. Translation: CASSLQADYYYEQYF.

This chain joins TRBV19 and TRBJ2-3, with D unresolved. Germline V gives CDR1 LNHDA, CDR2 SQIVND (reference sequence). The CDR3 runs to 15 residues. Trimming pared 0 bases from V and 6 bases from J, leaving 13 bases between. In DNA form, the CDR3 reads TGTGCCAGTAGTATAGATTTGCCCCGTGCGGATACGCAGTATTTT. This gives the protein CASSIDLPRADTQYF.

J is TRBJ2-1 and V is TRBV5-5, with TRBD2 matching over 7 bases. Germline V gene lookup returns CDR1 SGHKS and CDR2 YYEKEE (reference sequence). The CDR3 length is 15 residues. The J segment lost 1 base and the V segment lost 0 bases, leaving 1 base of the junction unmatched. The CDR3 sequence: CASSLAAGSYNEQFF. As DNA, the CDR3 is TGTGCCAGCAGCTTGGCAGCGGGATCCTACAATGAGCAGTTCTTC.

In this sample, this clone turned up a few times. The chain combines TRBV6-1 with TRBJ2-6; D not certain. CDR1 is MNHNS and CDR2 is SASEGT in the germline V gene. V lost 2 bases to trimming and J lost 0 bases, with 5 bases between them. The CDR3 loop spans 15 amino acids. The CDR3 spells CASSETVSGANVLTF. CDR3 nucleotide sequence: TGTGCCAGCAGTGAAACGGTCTCTGGGGCCAACGTCCTGACTTTC.

This clone occurred a few times. The J gene is TRBJ2-2, the V gene TRBV18, with D perhaps TRBD1 (6 bases). CDR1 KGHSH and CDR2 LQKENI come from the germline V gene. V was shortened by 0 bases and J by 4 bases, with 12 bases between the two germline ends. CDR3 length: 16 residues. CDR3 loop: CASSPPQGLGTGELFF. The CDR3 DNA follows: TGTGCCAGCTCACCACCTCAGGGGCTCGGCACCGGGGAGCTGTTTTTT.

The chain couples TRBV30 to TRBJ1-1, with no clear D. In germline, CDR1 is GTSNPN, CDR2 SVGIG (reference sequence). This CDR3 comprises 14 residues. Trimming shortened V by 3 bases and J by 4 bases, and 15 bases separated the two germline ends. The CDR3 here is CAWSPPGLVTEAFF. The CDR3, as DNA: TGTGCCTGGAGCCCCCCGGGGTTGGTCACTGAAGCTTTCTTT.

The V call is TRBV4-3, the J call TRBJ1-4, with 8 bases aligning to TRBD1. This CDR3 is built from 14 residues. Germline assignment: CDR1 LGHNA and CDR2 YSLEER. Trimming took 2 bases from V and 5 from J; bases not matched to a gene: 1. This CDR3 reads CASSQRTGNEKLFF. CDR3 coding DNA: TGCGCCAGCAGCCAACGGACAGGGAATGAAAAACTGTTTTTT.

This chain connects TRBV5-1 to TRBJ2-1; TRBD1 aligns across 8 bases. CDR3 size: 16 residues. The V segment lost 4 bases and the J segment 0 bases; nucleotides outside the gene matches: 6. In germline, CDR1 is SGHRS, CDR2 YFSETQ. The CDR3 bases are TGCGCCAGCAGCGCGTACAGGGGGAGCTCCTACAATGAGCAGTTCTTC. The encoded protein is CASSAYRGSSYNEQFF.

The chain is built from TRBV29-1 and TRBJ2-3; a weak D match, TRBD1 (5 bases). This CDR3 has 13 residues. V was clipped by 7 bases and J by 2 bases, with 13 bases between them. CDR1 SQVTM and CDR2 ANQGSEA come from the germline V gene. The CDR3 nucleotides read TGCAGCGAGGCGGACACCTACACAGATACGCAGTATTTT. It translates to CSEADTYTDTQYF.

CDR3 bases: TGCGCCAGCAGTCAGAGCCACCGGGACCCCCAACCTGACAGGGGGTACGAGCAGTACTTC. Its translation: CASSQSHRDPQPDRGYEQYF. This rearrangement joins TRBV23-1 to TRBJ2-7, with 9 bases fitting TRBD1. TRBV23-1 is noted as an ORF with a role that remains uncertain. This CDR3 is 20 amino acids long. After removal of 3 bases from V and 4 bases from J, the junction contained 22 bases not matched to a gene.

This clone has only a few counts. The rearrangement links TRBV7-3 to TRBJ2-1; TRBD2 agrees at 11 bases. The CDR3 consists of 16 residues. Germline-derived CDR1 and CDR2 are SGHTA and FQGTGA. Unmatched junction bases numbered 12, after V lost 5 bases and J lost 9 bases. The CDR3 protein is CASSDTIAGGRSEQFF. As DNA, the CDR3 is TGTGCCAGCAGCGACACCATAGCGGGAGGGCGTAGTGAGCAGTTCTTC.